This TCR beta chain was sequenced in a study of blood T cell repertoires in COVID-19 (TCRdb year 2020). Regarding the study in general: Collaborator samples came from the United States, Italy and Spain and covered acute and convalescent phases of COVID-19. Deeply sampled blood TCRbeta repertoires from subjects exposed to, actively infected with, or recovered from COVID-19 were included in the dataset. A freely available public database, intended as a resource for researchers studying the immune response to SARS-CoV-2, is where the repertoires were released. The material from the prospective study consisted of cDNA or gDNA derived from T cells, B-cell-depleted T cells, or PBMCs. Sample metadata almost always included a de-identified subject ID, COVID-19 status, age in years and sex. The samples were drawn from the first 160 participants of the ongoing ImmuneRACE study and from more than 1,000 subjects provided by 6 global collaborators. Where available, HLA class I and class II types were taken from metadata supplied by the sample provider and were not determined by assay-based typing.

Broad study findings and their caveats: How much clinical and demographic metadata was included differed by source and by participant, and the metadata was provided uncurated.

The CDR3 goes from the cysteine to the phenylalanine over 13 residues. Only the CDR3 region is kept as DNA, spanning 39 bases read in frame from base 1. The junction shows trimming of 4 bases on V and 8 bases on J, plus 15 bases between the germline ends. CDR1 and CDR2 (SGHDT, YYEEEE) derive from the germline V gene. About this clone itself: The antigen this receptor binds is unknown. Base qualities are not recorded, but no much larger clone differs from it by a single base.

TCRbeta CDR3 regions were amplified from genomic DNA using the immunoSEQ Assay, a bias-controlled multiplex PCR. The paper's processing steps were these. Within the assay, amplification of reference gene primers was used to estimate how many nucleated cells each sample contained. To quantify the absolute abundance of each unique TCRbeta CDR3 rearrangement, sequence reads were collapsed and filtered. For each sample, productive Simpson clonality was calculated as the square root of Simpson's diversity index over productive rearrangements. The table comes from immuneACCESS by way of TCRdb, which keeps in-frame sequences with V and J called. Part of the clones is missing from these tables; in studies checked, under half for an unresolved V gene and the rest for unknown reasons. V and J calls and clone size come straight from that table; D and trimming were deduced from the DNA. A total of around 200,000 clones appear in this sample, around 89% of them only once. Over 0.95% of the sample is held by the ten biggest clonotypes.

Participants in the prospective study were enrolled through a virtual design, were aged roughly 18 to 95 years, and lived in fewer than 30 United States geographic areas. In the prospective study, cohorts were assigned on the basis of participant-reported clinical history obtained from a screening survey and a study questionnaire. Recovered participants in ImmuneRACE Cohort 3 were defined as having two consecutive negative NP/OP PCR tests, clearance from a healthcare professional, or resolution of symptoms. Mobile phlebotomists in the prospective study collected whole blood, serum and a nasopharyngeal or oropharyngeal swab from every participant. Over an approximately 2-month period, participants in the prospective study had the option of providing additional blood draws and questionnaires. Before DNA extraction, blood samples from the prospective study were shipped at room temperature or frozen.

The chain joins TRBV5-6 to TRBJ1-1; there is no confident call for the D gene. The specimen was PBMCs or T cells enriched from blood (not recorded which). The receptor was isolated from a man younger than 45 who had recovered from COVID-19. The nucleotide sequence is TGTGCCAGCAGCCCTACCAGCGTAAACGAAGCTTTCTTT. This translates into CASSPTSVNEAFF.